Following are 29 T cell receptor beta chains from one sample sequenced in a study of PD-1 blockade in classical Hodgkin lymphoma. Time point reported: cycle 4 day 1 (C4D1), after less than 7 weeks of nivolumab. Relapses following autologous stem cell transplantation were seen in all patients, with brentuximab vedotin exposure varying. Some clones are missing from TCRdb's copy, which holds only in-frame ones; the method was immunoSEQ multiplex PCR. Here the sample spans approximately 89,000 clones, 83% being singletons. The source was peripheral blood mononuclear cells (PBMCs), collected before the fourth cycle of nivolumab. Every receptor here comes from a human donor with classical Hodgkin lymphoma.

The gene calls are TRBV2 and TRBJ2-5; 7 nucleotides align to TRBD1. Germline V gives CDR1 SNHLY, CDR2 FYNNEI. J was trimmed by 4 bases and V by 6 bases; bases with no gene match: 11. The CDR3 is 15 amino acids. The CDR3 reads CASSALTGMGETQYF. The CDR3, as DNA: TGTGCCAGCAGCGCCCTGACAGGGATGGGAGAGACCCAGTACTTC.

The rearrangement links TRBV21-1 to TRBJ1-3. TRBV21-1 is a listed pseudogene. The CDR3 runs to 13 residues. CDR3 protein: CASEGICGNTIYF. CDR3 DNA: TGTGCCAGCGAAGGGATTTGCGGAAACACCATATATTTT.

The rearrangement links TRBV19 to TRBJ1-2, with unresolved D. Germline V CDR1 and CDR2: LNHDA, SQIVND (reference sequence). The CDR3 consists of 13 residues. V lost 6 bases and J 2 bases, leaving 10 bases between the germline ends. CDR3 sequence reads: CASRDRGNYGYTF. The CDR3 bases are TGTGCCAGTAGAGACCGAGGGAACTATGGCTACACCTTC. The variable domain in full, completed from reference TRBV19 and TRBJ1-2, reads DGGITQSPKYLFRKEGQNVTLSCEQNLNHDAMYWYRQDPGQGLRLIYYSQIVNDFQKGDIAEGYSVSREKKESFPLTVTSAQKNPTAFYLCASRDRGNYGYTFGSGTRLTVV.

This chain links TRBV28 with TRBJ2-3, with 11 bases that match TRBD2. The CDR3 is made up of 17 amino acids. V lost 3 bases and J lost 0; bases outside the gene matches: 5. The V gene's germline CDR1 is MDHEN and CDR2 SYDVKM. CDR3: CASSLSSGRPSTDTQYF. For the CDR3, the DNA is TGTGCCAGCAGTTTGTCTAGCGGGAGGCCCAGCACAGATACGCAGTATTTT.

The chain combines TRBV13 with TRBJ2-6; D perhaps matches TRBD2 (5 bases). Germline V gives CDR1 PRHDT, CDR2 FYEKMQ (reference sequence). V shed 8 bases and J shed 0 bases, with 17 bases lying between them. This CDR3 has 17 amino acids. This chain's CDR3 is CASRYGRANSGANVLTF. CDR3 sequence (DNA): TGTGCCAGCCGTTATGGGCGGGCCAACTCTGGGGCCAACGTCCTGACTTTC.

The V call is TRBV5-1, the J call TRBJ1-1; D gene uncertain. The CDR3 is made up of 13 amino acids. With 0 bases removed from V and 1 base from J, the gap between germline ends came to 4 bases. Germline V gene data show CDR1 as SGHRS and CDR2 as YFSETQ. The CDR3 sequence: CASSLGGNTEAFF. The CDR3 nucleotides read TGCGCCAGCAGCTTGGGGGGGAACACTGAAGCTTTCTTT.

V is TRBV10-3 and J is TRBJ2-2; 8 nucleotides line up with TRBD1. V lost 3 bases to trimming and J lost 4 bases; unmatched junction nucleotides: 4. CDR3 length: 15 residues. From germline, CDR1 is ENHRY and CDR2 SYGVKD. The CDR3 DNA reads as TGTGCCATCAGTGATCAGGGGGCGGCCACCGGGGAGCTGTTTTTT. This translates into CAISDQGAATGELFF.

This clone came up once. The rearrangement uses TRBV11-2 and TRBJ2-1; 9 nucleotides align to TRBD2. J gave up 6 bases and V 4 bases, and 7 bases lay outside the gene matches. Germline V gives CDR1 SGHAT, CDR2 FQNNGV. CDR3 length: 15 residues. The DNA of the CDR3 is TGTGCCAGCAGCTCCCTTCTAGCGGGGTCCAATGAGCAGTTCTTC. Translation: CASSSLLAGSNEQFF.

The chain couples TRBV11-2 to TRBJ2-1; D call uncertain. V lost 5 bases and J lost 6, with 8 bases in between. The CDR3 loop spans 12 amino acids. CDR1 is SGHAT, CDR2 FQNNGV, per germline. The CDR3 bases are TGTGCCAGCAGCCCCGAGCGCAATGAGCAGTTCTTC. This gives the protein CASSPERNEQFF.

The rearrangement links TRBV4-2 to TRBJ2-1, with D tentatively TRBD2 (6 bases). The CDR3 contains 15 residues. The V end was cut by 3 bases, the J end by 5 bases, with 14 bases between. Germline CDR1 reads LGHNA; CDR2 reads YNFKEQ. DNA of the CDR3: TGTGCCAGCAGCCACCTGGACGGGGGAAACAATGAGCAGTTCTTC. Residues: CASSHLDGGNNEQFF.

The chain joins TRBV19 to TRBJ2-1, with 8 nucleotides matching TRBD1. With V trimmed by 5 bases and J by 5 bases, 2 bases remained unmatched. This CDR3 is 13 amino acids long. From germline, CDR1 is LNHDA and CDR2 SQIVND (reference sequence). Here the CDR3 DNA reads TGTGCCAGTAGTTGGGACAGGCACAATGAGCAGTTCTTC. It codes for CASSWDRHNEQFF.

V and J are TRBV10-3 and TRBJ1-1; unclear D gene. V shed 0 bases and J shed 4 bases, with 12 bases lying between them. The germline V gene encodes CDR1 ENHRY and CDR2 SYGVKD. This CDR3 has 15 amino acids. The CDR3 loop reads CAISESPGTGTEAFF. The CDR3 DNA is TGTGCCATCAGTGAGTCGCCAGGCACCGGCACTGAAGCTTTCTTT.

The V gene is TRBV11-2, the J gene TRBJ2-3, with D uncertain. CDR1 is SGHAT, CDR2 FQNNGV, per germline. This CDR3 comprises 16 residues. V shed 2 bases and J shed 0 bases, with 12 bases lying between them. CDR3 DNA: TGTGCCAGCAGCTTAATGGGTTTCGCTAGCACAGATACGCAGTATTTT. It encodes CASSLMGFASTDTQYF.

CDR3 sequence (DNA): TGTGCCAGCAAGTATGGCGAGCAGTACTTC. Translated, it gives CASKYGEQYF. The chain links TRBV6-1 to TRBJ2-7, with unresolved D. Trimming removed 7 bases at V and 6 bases at J, with 7 bases between. The CDR3 has 10 amino acids. Germline V gene sequence: CDR1 MNHNS, CDR2 SASEGT.

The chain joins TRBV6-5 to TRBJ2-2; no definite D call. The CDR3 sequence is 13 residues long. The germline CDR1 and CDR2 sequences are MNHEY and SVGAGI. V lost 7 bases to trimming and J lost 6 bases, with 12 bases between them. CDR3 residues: CASNMGRPGELFF. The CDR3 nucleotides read TGTGCCAGCAATATGGGTCGGCCCGGGGAGCTGTTTTTT.

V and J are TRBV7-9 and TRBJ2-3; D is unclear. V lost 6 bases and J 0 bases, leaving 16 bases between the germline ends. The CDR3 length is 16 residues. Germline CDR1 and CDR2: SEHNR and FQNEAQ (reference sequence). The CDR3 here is CASRSLGAPSTDTQYF. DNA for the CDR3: TGTGCCAGCAGATCGCTGGGCGCACCTAGCACAGATACGCAGTATTTT.

This CDR3 reads CASSIQSTGANVLTF. As DNA, the CDR3 is TGTGCCAGCAGCATTCAGTCTACTGGGGCCAACGTCCTGACTTTC. The chain carries TRBV7-2 and TRBJ2-6; no firm D call. Germline CDR1 and CDR2: SGHTA and FQGNSA. V was pared by 5 bases and J by 2 bases, with 10 bases between. The CDR3 extends over 15 amino acids.

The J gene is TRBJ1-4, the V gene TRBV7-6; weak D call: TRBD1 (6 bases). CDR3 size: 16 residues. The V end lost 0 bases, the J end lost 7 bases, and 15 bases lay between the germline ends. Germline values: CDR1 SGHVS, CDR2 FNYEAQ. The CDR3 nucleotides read TGTGCCAGCAGCTTAGCCCGGGGGGGCGGTCCTGAAAAACTGTTTTTT. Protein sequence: CASSLARGGGPEKLFF.

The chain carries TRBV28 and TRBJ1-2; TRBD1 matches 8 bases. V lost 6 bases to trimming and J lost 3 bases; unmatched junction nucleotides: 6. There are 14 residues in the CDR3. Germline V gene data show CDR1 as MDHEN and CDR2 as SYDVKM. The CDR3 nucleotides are TGTGCCAGCAGCCAGGGGGCGGAGGACTATGGCTACACCTTC. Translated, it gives CASSQGAEDYGYTF.

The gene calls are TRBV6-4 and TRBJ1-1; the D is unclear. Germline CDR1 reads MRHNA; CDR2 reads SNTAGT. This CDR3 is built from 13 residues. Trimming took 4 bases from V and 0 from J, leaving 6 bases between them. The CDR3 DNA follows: TGTGCCAGCAGTGTTGAGCTGAACACTGAAGCTTTCTTT. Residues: CASSVELNTEAFF.

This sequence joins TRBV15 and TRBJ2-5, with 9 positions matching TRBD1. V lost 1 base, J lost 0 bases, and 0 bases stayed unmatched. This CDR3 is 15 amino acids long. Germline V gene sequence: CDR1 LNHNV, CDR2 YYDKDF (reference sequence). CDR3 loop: CATSRGDRDQETQYF. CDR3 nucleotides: TGTGCCACCAGCAGAGGGGACAGGGACCAAGAGACCCAGTACTTC.

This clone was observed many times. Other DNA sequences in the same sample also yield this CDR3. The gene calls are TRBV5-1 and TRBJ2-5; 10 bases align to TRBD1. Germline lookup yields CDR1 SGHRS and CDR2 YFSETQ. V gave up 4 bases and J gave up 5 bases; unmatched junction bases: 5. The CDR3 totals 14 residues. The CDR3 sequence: CASSPGTGVETQYF. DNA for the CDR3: TGCGCCAGCAGCCCCGGGACAGGGGTGGAGACCCAGTACTTC.

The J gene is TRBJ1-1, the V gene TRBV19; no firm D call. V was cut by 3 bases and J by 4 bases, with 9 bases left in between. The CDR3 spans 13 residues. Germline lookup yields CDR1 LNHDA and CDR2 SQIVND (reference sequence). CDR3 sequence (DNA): TGTGCCAGTAGTATCTGGGATGGCACTGAAGCTTTCTTT. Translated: CASSIWDGTEAFF.

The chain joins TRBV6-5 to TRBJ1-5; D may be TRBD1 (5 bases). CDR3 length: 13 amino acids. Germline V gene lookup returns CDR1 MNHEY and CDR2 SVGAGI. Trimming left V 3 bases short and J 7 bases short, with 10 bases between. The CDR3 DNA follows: TGTGCCAGCAGTTATGGGGGGGGGCAGCCCCAGCATTTT. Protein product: CASSYGGGQPQHF.

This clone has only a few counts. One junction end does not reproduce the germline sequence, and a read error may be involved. Here the CDR3 reads CASRVTGTSYDEQFF. CDR3 nucleotide sequence: TGTGCCAGCCGCGTAACCGGGACTAGCTACGATGAGCAGTTCTTC. This chain connects TRBV7-2 to TRBJ2-1; TRBD2 agrees at 9 bases. CDR1 is SGHTA and CDR2 is FQGNSA in the germline V gene. CDR3 length: 15 amino acids.

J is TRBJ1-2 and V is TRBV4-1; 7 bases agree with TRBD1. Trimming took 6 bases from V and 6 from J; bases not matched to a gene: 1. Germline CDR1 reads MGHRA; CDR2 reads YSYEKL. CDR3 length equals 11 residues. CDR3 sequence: CASRDRDGYTF. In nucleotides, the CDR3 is TGCGCCAGCAGAGACAGGGATGGCTACACCTTC.

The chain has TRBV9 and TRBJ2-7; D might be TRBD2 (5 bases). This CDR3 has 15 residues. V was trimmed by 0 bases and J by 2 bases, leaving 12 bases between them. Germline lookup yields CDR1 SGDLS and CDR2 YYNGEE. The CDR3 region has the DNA TGTGCCAGCAGCGTAGGTAGCGCAACGACCTACGAGCAGTACTTC. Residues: CASSVGSATTYEQYF.

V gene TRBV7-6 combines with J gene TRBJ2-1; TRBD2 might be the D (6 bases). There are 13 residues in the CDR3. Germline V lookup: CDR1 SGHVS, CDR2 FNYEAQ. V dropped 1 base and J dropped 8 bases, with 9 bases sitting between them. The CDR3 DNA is TGTGCCAGCAGCTTAGGGGGGGTCGATGAGCAGTTCTTC. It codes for CASSLGGVDEQFF.

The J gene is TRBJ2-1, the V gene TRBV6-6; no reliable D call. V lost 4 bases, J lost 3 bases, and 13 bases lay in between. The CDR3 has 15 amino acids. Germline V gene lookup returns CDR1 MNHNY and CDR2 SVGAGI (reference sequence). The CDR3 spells CASSSPDPYYNEQFF. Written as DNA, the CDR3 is TGTGCCAGCAGTTCCCCGGACCCCTACTACAATGAGCAGTTCTTC.